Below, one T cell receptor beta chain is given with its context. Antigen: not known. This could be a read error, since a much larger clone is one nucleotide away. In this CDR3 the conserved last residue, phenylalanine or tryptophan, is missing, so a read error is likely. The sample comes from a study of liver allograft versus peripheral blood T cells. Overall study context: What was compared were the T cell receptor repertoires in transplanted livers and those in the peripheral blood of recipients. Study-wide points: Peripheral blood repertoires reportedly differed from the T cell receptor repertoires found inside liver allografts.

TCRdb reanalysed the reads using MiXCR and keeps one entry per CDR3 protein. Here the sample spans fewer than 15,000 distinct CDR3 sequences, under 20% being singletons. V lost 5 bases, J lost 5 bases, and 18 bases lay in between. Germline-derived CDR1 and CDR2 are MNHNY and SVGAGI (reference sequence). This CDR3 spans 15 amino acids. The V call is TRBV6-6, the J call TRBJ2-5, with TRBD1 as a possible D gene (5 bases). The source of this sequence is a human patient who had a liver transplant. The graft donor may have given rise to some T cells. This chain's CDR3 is CASSEALGLGETQYL. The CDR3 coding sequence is TGTGCCAGCAGTGAAGCCTTGGGGCTAGGGGAGACCCAGTACTTA.